These 21 T cell receptor beta chains were sequenced from one sample in a study of CD8 T cells in Susac syndrome. Random hexamers primed reverse transcription of roughly 0.5 to 1 ug RNA. TCRdb ran MiXCR on the immunoSEQ multiplex PCR reads and lists one entry per CDR3 protein. The sample yields about 170,000 distinct CDR3 sequences, about 96% seen once. Specimen: CD4+ T cells from PBMCs. These receptor sequences come from a human donor with Susac syndrome.

On this clonotype: A junction boundary mismatches the germline segment, possibly from a read error. The chain is built from TRBV7-7 and TRBJ2-5; 7 bases are a match to TRBD1. The CDR3 is made up of 13 amino acids. CDR1 is SSHAT, CDR2 FNYEAQ, per germline (reference sequence). CDR3 loop: CASSTGQQETQYF. CDR3 nucleotide sequence: TGTGCTAGCAGCACGGGACAGCAAGAGACCCAGTACTTC. Full variable domain (rest looked up from reference TRBV7-7 and TRBJ2-5): GAGVSQSPRYKVTKRGQDVTLRCDPISSHATLYWYQQALGQGPEFLTYFNYEAQPDKSGLPSDRFSAERPEGSISTLTIQRTEQRDSAMYRCASSTGQQETQYFGPGTRLLVL.

J is TRBJ2-7 and V is TRBV3-1; 7 bases fit TRBD1. With V trimmed by 4 bases and J by 2 bases, 11 bases remained unmatched. Looked up from germline, CDR1 is LGHDT and CDR2 is YNNKEL (reference sequence). This CDR3 contains 16 residues. CDR3 amino acids: CASSPTGTARPYEQYF. The DNA of the CDR3 is TGTGCCAGCAGCCCGACCGGGACAGCTAGACCCTACGAGCAGTACTTC.

DNA of the CDR3: TGTGCCAGCAGTCCCGAGGGGGGCGCATACAATGAGCAGTTCTTC. Encoded protein: CASSPEGGAYNEQFF. V is TRBV6-2 or TRBV6-3 and J is TRBJ2-1, with D perhaps given as TRBD1 or TRBD2 (6 bases each). The CDR3 consists of 15 residues. Germline assignment: CDR1 MNHEY and CDR2 SVGEGT. Trimming pared 5 bases from V and 4 bases from J, leaving 15 bases between.

This chain links TRBV29-1 with TRBJ1-2, with TRBD1 matching 8 bases. In germline, CDR1 is SQVTM, CDR2 ANQGSEA. The V and J ends lost 3 bases and 1 base, in that order; junction bases with no gene match: 7. The CDR3 is made up of 15 amino acids. The DNA of the CDR3 is TGCAGCGTTGACCTCGGGACAGGCTTTAACTATGGCTACACCTTC. Its translation: CSVDLGTGFNYGYTF. The whole variable domain, remainder taken from reference TRBV29-1 and TRBJ1-2, is SAVISQKPSRDICQRGTSLTIQCQVDSQVTMMFWYRQQPGQSLTLIATANQGSEATYESGFVIDKFPISRPNLTFSTLTVSNMSPEDSSIYLCSVDLGTGFNYGYTFGSGTRLTVV.

The chain couples TRBV2 to TRBJ2-7; a weak D match, TRBD2 (5 bases). CDR3 length: 13 residues. Deletions cut 4 bases from V and 5 bases from J, with 12 bases between. Germline CDR1 and CDR2: SNHLY and FYNNEI. DNA for the CDR3: TGTGCCAGCAGTGGGGTGGCCGGGGACGAGCAGTACTTC. It encodes CASSGVAGDEQYF. Combining the CDR3 with reference TRBV2 and TRBJ2-7 gives the whole variable domain EPEVTQTPSHQVTQMGQEVILRCVPISNHLYFYWYRQILGQKVEFLVSFYNNEISEKSEIFDDQFSVERPDGSNFTLKIRSTKLEDSAMYFCASSGVAGDEQYFGPGTRLTVT.

A few counts support this clonotype. The genes are TRBV20-1 and TRBJ2-5; no clear D gene. The J call could be wrong; TRBJ2-3 is a better fit for the DNA end. Germline CDR1 DFQATT, CDR2 SNEGSKA (reference sequence). The CDR3 is 11 residues long. The CDR3 DNA reads TGCAGTGCTAGACCTGGGGAAACGCAGTATTTT. Amino acid sequence: CSARPGETQYF.

The chain joins TRBV15 to TRBJ1-2, with D unclear. The CDR3 length is 11 residues. Germline values: CDR1 LNHNV, CDR2 YYDKDF (reference sequence). V was trimmed by 8 bases and J by 7 bases, leaving 11 bases between them. This chain's CDR3 is CATPPVRGYTF. CDR3 coding DNA: TGTGCCACCCCCCCAGTTCGTGGCTACACCTTC.

The CDR3 DNA reads as TGTGCCAGCAGTTACTGGAACTATGGCTACACCTTC. It encodes CASSYWNYGYTF. The chain carries TRBV6-2 or TRBV6-3 and TRBJ1-2; no clear D gene. CDR3 length: 12 residues. V shed 1 base and J shed 2 bases, with 2 bases lying between them. CDR1 is MNHEY, CDR2 SVGEGT, per germline.

V usage is TRBV3-1 and J usage is TRBJ2-3, with D unclear. This CDR3 is built from 11 residues. The germline gives CDR1 LGHDT, CDR2 YNNKEL (reference sequence). The germline V and J ends were trimmed by 5 bases and 6 bases, with 6 bases remaining between them. CDR3: CASSAWDTQYF. In nucleotides, the CDR3 is TGTGCCAGCAGCGCGTGGGATACGCAGTATTTT.

This chain joins TRBV20-1 and TRBJ2-1; 9 bases are shared with TRBD2. Germline CDR1 and CDR2: DFQATT and SNEGSKA (reference sequence). The CDR3 covers 18 residues. V was clipped by 2 bases and J by 3 bases; unmatched bases: 14. CDR3 sequence: CSARLKSGGMSLYNEQFF. CDR3 in DNA: TGCAGTGCTAGACTCAAGAGCGGGGGGATGTCCCTCTACAATGAGCAGTTCTTC.

This sequence joins TRBV19 and TRBJ2-1; 10 bases are shared with TRBD2. V lost 6 bases, J lost 2 bases, and 4 bases stayed unmatched. The germline CDR1 and CDR2 sequences are LNHDA and SQIVND (reference sequence). The CDR3 contains 15 residues. Here the CDR3 reads CASSWTSGTYNEQFF. The CDR3 DNA is TGTGCCAGTAGCTGGACTAGCGGTACCTACAATGAGCAGTTCTTC.

V usage is TRBV29-1 and J usage is TRBJ1-4; TRBD1 agrees at 10 bases. Germline CDR1 is SQVTM and CDR2 is ANQGSEA. Unmatched junction bases numbered 6, after V lost 7 bases and J lost 7 bases. The CDR3 sequence is 13 residues long. CDR3 sequence: CSARGTGAEKLFF. CDR3 sequence (DNA): TGCAGCGCCCGGGGGACAGGGGCTGAAAAACTGTTTTTT.

The chain has TRBV29-1 and TRBJ2-1; TRBD2 aligns across 10 bases. V trimming: 8 bases; J trimming: 1 base; junction bases outside the gene matches: 5. Germline CDR1 reads SQVTM; CDR2 reads ANQGSEA. The CDR3 length is 14 residues. The CDR3 is CSTLAGVSYNEQFF. The CDR3 bases are TGCAGCACCCTAGCGGGAGTATCCTACAATGAGCAGTTCTTC.

The chain couples TRBV29-1 to TRBJ1-1, with 8 bases matching TRBD1. Germline CDR1 is SQVTM and CDR2 is ANQGSEA. The V segment lost 4 bases and the J segment 1 base; nucleotides outside the gene matches: 11. This CDR3 is 16 amino acids long. The CDR3 region has the DNA TGCAGCGTTGTCGGACAGGGACTATATCGGAACACTGAAGCTTTCTTT. Translating it yields CSVVGQGLYRNTEAFF.

This rearrangement joins TRBV28 to TRBJ2-7; 9 bases match TRBD1. CDR1 is MDHEN, CDR2 SYDVKM, per germline. Unmatched junction bases numbered 3, after V lost 8 bases and J lost 1 base. CDR3 length equals 13 residues. CDR3: CASGTGLSYEQYF. For the CDR3, the DNA is TGTGCCAGCGGGACAGGGTTATCCTACGAGCAGTACTTC.

The chain employs TRBV7-8 and TRBJ2-3; D perhaps matches TRBD2 (6 bases). The CDR3 runs 17 residues. Germline CDR1 is SGHVS and CDR2 is FQNEAQ. V was pared by 1 base and J by 0 bases, with 14 bases between. CDR3: CASSLGRNRGSTDTQYF. The DNA for the CDR3 is TGTGCCAGCAGCTTAGGAAGAAACCGGGGGAGCACAGATACGCAGTATTTT.

The chain links TRBV28 to TRBJ2-5; D perhaps matches TRBD1 (6 bases). The CDR3 runs 15 residues. The V and J ends lost 5 bases and 2 bases respectively, with 15 bases between them. Per the germline V gene, CDR1 is MDHEN and CDR2 is SYDVKM. CDR3 nucleotides: TGTGCCAGCAGTCCCGCCTATACAGGGCAAGAGACCCAGTACTTC. Translated: CASSPAYTGQETQYF.

The CDR3 DNA reads TGTGCCAGCAGCCGATCGATCGGCCTGTACTTC. Residues: CASSRSIGLYF. This rearrangement joins TRBV7-9 to TRBJ2-4; no clear D. Germline V gene sequence: CDR1 SEHNR, CDR2 FQNEAQ (reference sequence). The CDR3 covers 11 residues. Trimming cost V 5 bases and J 15 bases, with 14 bases left between them.

The V and J genes are TRBV29-1 and TRBJ2-5, with unresolved D. The CDR3 is 13 residues long. The germline V gene has CDR1 SQVTM and CDR2 ANQGSEA. The V gene lost 1 base and the J gene lost 7 bases, with 13 bases spanning the gap. The DNA of the CDR3 is TGCAGCGTTGAAGGGGTGGCGTTTAGGACCCAGTACTTC. This translates into CSVEGVAFRTQYF. The variable domain in full, with the rest retrieved from reference TRBV29-1 and TRBJ2-5, is SAVISQKPSRDICQRGTSLTIQCQVDSQVTMMFWYRQQPGQSLTLIATANQGSEATYESGFVIDKFPISRPNLTFSTLTVSNMSPEDSSIYLCSVEGVAFRTQYFGPGTRLLVL.

The chain recombines TRBV12-3 or TRBV12-4 with TRBJ1-6; D might be TRBD1 (5 bases). The V and J ends lost 6 bases and 10 bases respectively, with 13 bases between them. The CDR3 is 13 amino acids. Written as DNA, the CDR3 is TGTGCCAGCAGGGCCGGTGGGGCCTCACCCCTCCACTTT. Translating gives CASRAGGASPLHF.

The chain employs TRBV7-8 and TRBJ2-5; the D gene could be TRBD1 or TRBD2 (5 bases each). Germline CDR1 SGHVS, CDR2 FQNEAQ. The CDR3 totals 17 residues. Trimming shortened V by 7 bases and J by 4 bases, and 25 bases separated the two germline ends. In DNA form, the CDR3 reads TGTGCCAGCACCACTCGTAACCGGGACCCTAGTGGAGAGACCCAGTACTTC. It translates to CASTTRNRDPSGETQYF.